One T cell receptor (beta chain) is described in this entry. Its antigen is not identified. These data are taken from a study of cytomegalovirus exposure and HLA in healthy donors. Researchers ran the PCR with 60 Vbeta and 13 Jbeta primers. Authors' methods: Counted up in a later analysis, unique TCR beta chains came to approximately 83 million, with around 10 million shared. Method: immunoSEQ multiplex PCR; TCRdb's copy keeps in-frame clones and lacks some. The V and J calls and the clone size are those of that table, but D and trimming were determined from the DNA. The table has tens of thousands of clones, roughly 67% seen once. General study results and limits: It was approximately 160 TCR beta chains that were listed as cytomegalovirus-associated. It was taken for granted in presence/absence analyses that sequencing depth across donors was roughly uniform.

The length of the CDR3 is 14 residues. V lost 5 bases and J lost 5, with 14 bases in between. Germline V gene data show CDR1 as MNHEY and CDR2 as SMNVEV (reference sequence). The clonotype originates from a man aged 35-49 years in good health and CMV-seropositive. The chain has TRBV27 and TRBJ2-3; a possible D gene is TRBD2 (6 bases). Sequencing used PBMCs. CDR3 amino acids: CASSVTSWEDTQYF. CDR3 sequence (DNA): TGTGCCAGCAGTGTGACTAGTTGGGAAGATACGCAGTATTTT.